Listed below are T cell receptor beta chains from one sample, sequenced in a study of early T cells in non-severe SARS-CoV-2 infection. Each CDR3 protein is one row after TCRdb ran MiXCR on the 5' RACE reads. The sample lists about 71,000 distinct CDR3 sequences; about an eighth were seen once. The material sequenced was whole blood, taken at baseline. Source of these receptors: an adult who was a healthcare worker with PCR-confirmed SARS-CoV-2 infection or an uninfected control (not recorded which). The CDR3 runs from the conserved cysteine through the conserved F or W. D genes are given only for firm matches. Some rows have no size entry. The others give once, few or many, or a class for an expanded clone.

j_call | v_call | clone_size | cdr3_length | d_call | cdr3_nt | cdr3_aa
TRBJ2-5 | TRBV7-6 | once | 14 | NA | TGTGCCAGCAGCTTAAGGGGGAACCAAGAGACCCAGTACTTC | CASSLRGNQETQYF
TRBJ2-5 | TRBV6-1 | NA | 13 | TRBD1 | TGTGCCAGCACTAGACAGGGGAGAGAGACCCAGTACTTC | CASTRQGRETQYF
TRBJ2-5 | TRBV28 | NA | 13 | NA | TGTGCCAGCAGTTTATCAGGTCAAGAGACCCAGTACTTC | CASSLSGQETQYF
TRBJ1-1 | TRBV5-8 | NA | 14 | TRBD1 | TGTGCCAGCAGCTCGGACAGGGCCTACACTGAAGCTTTCTTT | CASSSDRAYTEAFF
TRBJ2-1 | TRBV29-1 | few | 13 | NA | TGCAGCGTTGAGGAGGGAGTAGGAGTGGGGCAGTTCTTC | CSVEEGVGVGQFF
TRBJ2-7 | TRBV7-2 | once | 13 | NA | TGTGCCAGCAGCTCGAGGGGCTCCTACGAGCAGTACTTC | CASSSRGSYEQYF
TRBJ2-1 | TRBV5-1 | few | 14 | NA | TGCGCCAGCAGCGGAGGACGGTCGGCGGGAGAGCAGTTCTTC | CASSGGRSAGEQFF
TRBJ2-7 | TRBV20-1 | few | 14 | NA | TGCAGTGCTAGGGCTTGGGGATGGGGCTACGAGCAGTACTTC | CSARAWGWGYEQYF
TRBJ2-4 | TRBV4-1 | NA | 15 | NA | TGCGCCAGCAGCCAGCGTGCTCTAGCCAAAAACATTCAGTACTTC | CASSQRALAKNIQYF
TRBJ2-3 | TRBV7-2 | NA | 14 | TRBD2 | TGTGCCAGCAGCTTCTCTAGCGGGACAGATACGCAGTATTTT | CASSFSSGTDTQYF
TRBJ2-7 | TRBV2 | many | 15 | TRBD1 | TGTGCCAGCAGTGAAGAGGCAGGGGGCTGGTACGAGCAGTACTTC | CASSEEAGGWYEQYF
TRBJ2-2 | TRBV28 | NA | 12 | TRBD1 | TGTGCCAGCAGTTTAGGGGACAGAGAGCTGTTTTTT | CASSLGDRELFF
TRBJ2-6 | TRBV2 | few | 16 | NA | TGTGCCAGCAGTGATTCAAGGAAACCTGGGGCCAACGTCCTGACTTTC | CASSDSRKPGANVLTF
TRBJ2-7 | TRBV6-2/TRBV6-3 | many | 17 | TRBD1 | TGTGCCAGCAGTTACGACCGGAACAGGGGCCTTGGCTACGAGCAGTACTTC | CASSYDRNRGLGYEQYF
TRBJ1-6 | TRBV12-3/TRBV12-4 | few | 13 | NA | TGTGCCAGCAGCCCCGGAACCGCTAGGGCCCTCCACTTT | CASSPGTARALHF
TRBJ2-2 | TRBV7-9 | many | 14 | NA | TGTGCCAGCAGCTTAGGGCGTTCTCCTGGGGAGCTGTTTTTT | CASSLGRSPGELFF
TRBJ2-1 | TRBV5-1 | NA | 15 | NA | TGCGCCAGCAGCCCAAACAGGGTCCCCTACAATGAGCAGTTCTTC | CASSPNRVPYNEQFF
TRBJ2-5 | TRBV28 | few | 15 | TRBD2 | TGTGCCAGCAGTTTCAGGCGGGGGGCCCAAGAGACCCAGTACTTC | CASSFRRGAQETQYF